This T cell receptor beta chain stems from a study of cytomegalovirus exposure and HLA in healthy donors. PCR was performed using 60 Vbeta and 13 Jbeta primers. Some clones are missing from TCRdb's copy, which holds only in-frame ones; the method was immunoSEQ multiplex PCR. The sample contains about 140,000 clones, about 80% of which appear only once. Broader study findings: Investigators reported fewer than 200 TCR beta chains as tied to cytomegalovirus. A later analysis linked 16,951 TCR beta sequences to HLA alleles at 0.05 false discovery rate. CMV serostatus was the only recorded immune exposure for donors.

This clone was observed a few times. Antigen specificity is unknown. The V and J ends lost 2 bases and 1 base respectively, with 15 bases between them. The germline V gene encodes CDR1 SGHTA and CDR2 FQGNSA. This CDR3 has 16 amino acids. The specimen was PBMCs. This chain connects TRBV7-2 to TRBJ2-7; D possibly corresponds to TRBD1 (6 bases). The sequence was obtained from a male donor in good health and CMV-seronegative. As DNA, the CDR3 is TGTGCCAGCAGCTTATGGCATCCACAGGGATCCTACGAGCAGTACTTC. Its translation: CASSLWHPQGSYEQYF.